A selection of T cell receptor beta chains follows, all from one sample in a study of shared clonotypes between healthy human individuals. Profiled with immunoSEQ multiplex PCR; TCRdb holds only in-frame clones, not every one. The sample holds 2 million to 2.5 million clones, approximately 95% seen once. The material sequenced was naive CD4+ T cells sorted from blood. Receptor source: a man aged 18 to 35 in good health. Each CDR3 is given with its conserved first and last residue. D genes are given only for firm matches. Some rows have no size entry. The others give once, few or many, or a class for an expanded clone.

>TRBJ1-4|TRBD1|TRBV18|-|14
TGTGCCAGCTCACCGGGACAGGGGGACGAAAAACTGTTTTTT
CASSPGQGDEKLFF
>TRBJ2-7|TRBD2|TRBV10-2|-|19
TGCGCCAGCAGTGAGTCACTAGCGGGGGACATCCTTACAGACTACGAGCAGTACTTC
CASSESLAGDILTDYEQYF
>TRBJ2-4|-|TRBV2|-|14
TGTGCCAGCAGTGACTACTTAGCCAAAAACATTCAGTACTTC
CASSDYLAKNIQYF
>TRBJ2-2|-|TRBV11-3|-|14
TGTGCCAGCAGCGGGTTGGGTTCCACCGGGGAGCTGTTTTTT
CASSGLGSTGELFF
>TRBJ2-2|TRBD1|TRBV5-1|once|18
TGCGCCAGCAGCTTAACGGGACAGGGTTTTTCGCGGACCGGGGAGCTGTTTTTT
CASSLTGQGFSRTGELFF
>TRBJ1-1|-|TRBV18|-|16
TGTGCCAGCTCAGAACAGGGTCTATCCATGAACACTGAAGCTTTCTTT
CASSEQGLSMNTEAFF
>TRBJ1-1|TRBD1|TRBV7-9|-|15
TGTGCCAGCAGCTTAGAAGACAGGGGGAGCACTGAAGCTTTCTTT
CASSLEDRGSTEAFF
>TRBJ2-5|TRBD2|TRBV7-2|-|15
TGTGCCAGCAGCTTACGGCTAGCGGGAACTGAGACCCAGTACTTC
CASSLRLAGTETQYF
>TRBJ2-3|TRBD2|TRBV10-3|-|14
TGTGCCATCAGCTCTAGCGGGGACACAGATACGCAGTATTTT
CAISSSGDTDTQYF
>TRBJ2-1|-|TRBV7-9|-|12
TGTGCCAGCAGCTTAGTGGACAATGAGCAGTTCTTC
CASSLVDNEQFF
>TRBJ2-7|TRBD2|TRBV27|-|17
TGTGCCAGCAGTGGACTAGCGGGAGGTACTAGGCCCTACGAGCAGTACTTC
CASSGLAGGTRPYEQYF
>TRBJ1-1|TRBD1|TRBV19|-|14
TGTGCCAGTAGGACCGGGACAGCGAACACTGAAGCTTTCTTT
CASRTGTANTEAFF
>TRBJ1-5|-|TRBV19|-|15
TGTGCCAGTAGTATATGGGTTGCGGGCAATCAGCCCCAGCATTTT
CASSIWVAGNQPQHF
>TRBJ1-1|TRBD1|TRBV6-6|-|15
TGTGCCAGCAGTTCCCTGACAGGGGGGAACACTGAAGCTTTCTTT
CASSSLTGGNTEAFF
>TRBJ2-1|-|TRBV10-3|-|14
TGTGCCACCACCACTGGCGGGCGGTACAATGAGCAGTTCTTC
CATTTGGRYNEQFF
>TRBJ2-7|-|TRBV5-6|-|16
TGTGCCAGCAGCTTGGCCTATCAGGCAGGCACCTACGAGCAGTACTTC
CASSLAYQAGTYEQYF
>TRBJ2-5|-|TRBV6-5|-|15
TGTGCCAGCAGTTACGGGGGGCTGCCGCAAGAGACCCAGTACTTC
CASSYGGLPQETQYF
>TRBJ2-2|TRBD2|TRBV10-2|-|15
TGCGCCAGCAGAGAAAGCGGGGGGGCCGGCGGGGAGCTGTTTTTT
CASRESGGAGGELFF
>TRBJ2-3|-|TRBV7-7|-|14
TGTGCTAGCAGCCCGCGGGGTAAAACAGATACGCAGTATTTT
CASSPRGKTDTQYF
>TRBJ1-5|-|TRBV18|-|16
TGTGCCAGCTCACCTTTCGGGGGAGGTAGCAATCAGCCCCAGCATTTT
CASSPFGGGSNQPQHF
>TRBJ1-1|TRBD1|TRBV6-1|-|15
TGTGCCAGTTGGTTTGGACAGGCGGGGAACACTGAAGCTTTCTTT
CASWFGQAGNTEAFF
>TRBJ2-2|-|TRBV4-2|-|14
TGTGCCAGCAGCTCCAGACAGGCTCCCGGGGAGCTGTTTTTT
CASSSRQAPGELFF
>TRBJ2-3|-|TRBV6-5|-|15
TGTGCCAGCAGTTACTGGGGGCCCCGCACAGATACGCAGTATTTT
CASSYWGPRTDTQYF
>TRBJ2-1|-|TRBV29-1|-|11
TGCAGCGTTGGTCGGGGCAATGAGCAGTTCTTC
CSVGRGNEQFF
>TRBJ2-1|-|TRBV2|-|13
-
CASSSSTYNEQFF
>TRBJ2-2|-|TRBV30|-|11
TGTGCCTGGAGTATCGCCGGGGAGCTGTTTTTT
CAWSIAGELFF
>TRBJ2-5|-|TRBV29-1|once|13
TGCAGCGTTGAGTCAGGGTTTCAAGAGACCCAGTACTTC
CSVESGFQETQYF
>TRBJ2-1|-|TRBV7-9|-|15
TGTGCCAGCAGCTTATCCAGTCCCCAAATCAATGAGCAGTTCTTC
CASSLSSPQINEQFF
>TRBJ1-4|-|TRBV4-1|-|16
TGCGCCAGCAGCCAAGACGGCCAGGGCTTGGGGGAAAAACTGTTTTTT
CASSQDGQGLGEKLFF
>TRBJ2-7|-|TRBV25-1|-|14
TGTGCCAGCATGGGGAATTTGGCTGCCTACGAGCAGTACTTC
CASMGNLAAYEQYF
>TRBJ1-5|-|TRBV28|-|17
TGTGCCAGCAGTTTATCGTTCGGGGGCGCGAGCAATCAGCCCCAGCATTTT
CASSLSFGGASNQPQHF
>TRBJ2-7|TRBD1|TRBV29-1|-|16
TGCAGCGTCCGCTTGATGGACAGGGCTTTTTCCTACGAGCAGTACTTC
CSVRLMDRAFSYEQYF
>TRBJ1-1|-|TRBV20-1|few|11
TGCAGTACCGACGGGAACACTGAAGCTTTCTTT
CSTDGNTEAFF
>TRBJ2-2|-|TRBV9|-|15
TGTGCCAGCAGCGTAGAGACAGGTCCCCCCGGGGAGCTGTTTTTT
CASSVETGPPGELFF
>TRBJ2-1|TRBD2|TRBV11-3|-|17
TGTGCCAGCAGCTCCTACGGCGGGGGGGGTACCTACAATGAGCAGTTCTTC
CASSSYGGGGTYNEQFF
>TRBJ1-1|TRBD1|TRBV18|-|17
TGTGCCAGCTCACCAAATGCAGGCACAGGGGCGTCCAATGAAGCTTTCTTT
CASSPNAGTGASNEAFF
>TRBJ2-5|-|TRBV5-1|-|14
TGCGCCAGCAGCTTAACAGGGATTCGAGAGACCCAGTACTTC
CASSLTGIRETQYF
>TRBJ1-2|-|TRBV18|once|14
TGTGCCAGCTCACCTGGGGATCACCTCTATGGCTACACCTTC
CASSPGDHLYGYTF
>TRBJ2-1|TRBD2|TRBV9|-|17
TGTGCCAGCAGCCCCAGGGGATTAGCGGGGGGCTACAATGAGCAGTTCTTC
CASSPRGLAGGYNEQFF
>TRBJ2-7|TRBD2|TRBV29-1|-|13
TGCAGCGTTGAGTCGGGAGGAGGGAACGAGCAGTACTTC
CSVESGGGNEQYF
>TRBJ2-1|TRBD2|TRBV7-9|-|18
TGTGCCAGCAGCTTACGGTTAGGCGGGGGGGCGTCCTACAATGAGCAGTTCTTC
CASSLRLGGGASYNEQFF
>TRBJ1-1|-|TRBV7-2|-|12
TGTGCCAGCAGCATAGGCCCGAGTATCGCTTTCTTT
CASSIGPSIAFF
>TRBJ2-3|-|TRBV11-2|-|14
TGTGCCAGCAGCCCGAGACGGGACACAGATACGCAGTATTTT
CASSPRRDTDTQYF
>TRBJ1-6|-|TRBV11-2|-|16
TGTGCCAGCAGGGCGGGGAGTCCCCAGGGGTATTCACCCCTCCACTTT
CASRAGSPQGYSPLHF
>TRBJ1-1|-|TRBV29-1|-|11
TGCAGCGTTGATCGACAAACTGAAGCTTTCTTT
CSVDRQTEAFF
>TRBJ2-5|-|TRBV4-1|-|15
TGCGCCAGCAGCCAAGCGGCGGGACTGAAAGAGACCCAGTACTTC
CASSQAAGLKETQYF
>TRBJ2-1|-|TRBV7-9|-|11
TGTGCCAGCAGCGGCAGGGGTGAGCAGTTCTTC
CASSGRGEQFF
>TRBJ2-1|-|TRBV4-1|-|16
TGCGCCAGCAGCCCACCTCCGGGGCCCGTCGGGAATGAGCAGTTCTTC
CASSPPPGPVGNEQFF
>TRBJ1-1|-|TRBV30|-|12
TGTGCCTGGATAAGGTGGGACACTGAAGCTTTCTTT
CAWIRWDTEAFF
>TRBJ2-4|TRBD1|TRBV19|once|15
TGTGCCAGTAGTCGCCTGACAGGGGACAAAAACATTCAGTACTTC
CASSRLTGDKNIQYF
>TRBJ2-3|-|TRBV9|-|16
TGTGCCAGCAGCGTAGGAGTGGGAGTAAGCACAGATACGCAGTATTTT
CASSVGVGVSTDTQYF
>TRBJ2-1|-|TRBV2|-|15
TGTGCCAGCAGTGAATCGGGTCATCCCTACAATGAGCAGTTCTTC
CASSESGHPYNEQFF
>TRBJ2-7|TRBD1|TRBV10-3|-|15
TGTGCCATCAGTGGCCCCGGGACAGGCGTCGTCGAGCAGTACTTC
CAISGPGTGVVEQYF
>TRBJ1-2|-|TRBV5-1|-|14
TGCGCCAGCAGCGTGGGACACCTTAACTATGGCTACACCTTC
CASSVGHLNYGYTF
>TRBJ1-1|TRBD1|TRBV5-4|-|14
TGTGCCAGCAGCCCGGGACAGAAGGGCACTGAAGCTTTCTTT
CASSPGQKGTEAFF